The TCR beta chain under discussion was sequenced for a study of vaccination effects on CD4 cells after COVID-19. To note about this clone: Its antigen is still unknown.

CDR1 is SGHRS and CDR2 is YFSETQ in the germline V gene. V lost 0 bases, J lost 4 bases, and 8 bases lay in between. The CDR3 extends over 14 amino acids. Assay used: immunoSEQ multiplex PCR; TCRdb lists only in-frame clones, some missing. This table holds tens of thousands of clones, around four fifths found once. ViraFEST used viral peptide pools to expand antigen-specific CD4+ T cells before sequencing. At the end of about 10 days of culture, CD4+ T cells were isolated. Two doses of BNT162b2 or mRNA-1273 vaccine were administered to participants. The rearrangement links TRBV5-1 to TRBJ2-1, with D possibly being TRBD1 (5 bases). The sample here was CD4+ T cells from PBMCs cultured with HCoV-229E spike peptides, taken after COVID-19 vaccination. The TCR comes from a human donor who received a COVID-19 vaccine. The CDR3 loop is CASSLDPGYNEQFF. Here the CDR3 DNA reads TGCGCCAGCAGCTTGGACCCAGGGTACAATGAGCAGTTCTTC.